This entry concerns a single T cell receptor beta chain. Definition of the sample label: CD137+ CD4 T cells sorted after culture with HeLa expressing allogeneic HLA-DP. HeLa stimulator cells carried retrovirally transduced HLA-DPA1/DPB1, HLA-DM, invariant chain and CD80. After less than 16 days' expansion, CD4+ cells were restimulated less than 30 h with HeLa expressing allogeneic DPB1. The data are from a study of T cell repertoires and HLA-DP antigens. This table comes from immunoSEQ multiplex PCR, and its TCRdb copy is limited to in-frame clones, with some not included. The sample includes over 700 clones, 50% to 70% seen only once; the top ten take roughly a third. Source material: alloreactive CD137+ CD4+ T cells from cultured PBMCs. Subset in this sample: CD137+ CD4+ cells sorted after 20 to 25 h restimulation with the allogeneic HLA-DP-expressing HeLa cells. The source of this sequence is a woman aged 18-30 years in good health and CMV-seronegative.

In nucleotides, the CDR3 is TGTGCCAGCCGTAATAGGAGAAAAGAGACCCAGTACTTC. It codes for CASRNRRKETQYF. The chain is built from TRBV27 and TRBJ2-5; no firm D call. The CDR3 loop spans 13 amino acids. Germline values: CDR1 MNHEY, CDR2 SMNVEV (reference sequence). Trimming took off 8 bases at V and 3 bases at J, with 13 bases between the two ends.